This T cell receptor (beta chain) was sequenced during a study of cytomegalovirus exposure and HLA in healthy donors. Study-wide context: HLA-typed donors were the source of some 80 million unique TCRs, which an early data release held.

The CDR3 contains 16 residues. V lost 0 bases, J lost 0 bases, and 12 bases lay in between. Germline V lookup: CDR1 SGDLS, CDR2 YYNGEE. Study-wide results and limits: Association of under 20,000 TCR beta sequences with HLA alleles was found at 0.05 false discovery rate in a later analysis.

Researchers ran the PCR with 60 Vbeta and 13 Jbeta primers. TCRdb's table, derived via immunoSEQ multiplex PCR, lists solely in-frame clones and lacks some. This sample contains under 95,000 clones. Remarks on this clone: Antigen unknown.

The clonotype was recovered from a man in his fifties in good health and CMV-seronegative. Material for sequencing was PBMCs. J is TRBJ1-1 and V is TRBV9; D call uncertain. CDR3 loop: CASSVAPTNLNTEAFF. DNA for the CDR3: TGTGCCAGCAGCGTAGCCCCTACCAATCTGAACACTGAAGCTTTCTTT.